This is a list of T cell receptor beta chains from one sample in a study of vaccination effects on CD4 cells after COVID-19. Method: immunoSEQ multiplex PCR; TCRdb's copy keeps in-frame clones and lacks some. The sample lists 25,000 to 30,000 clones; 74% were seen once. Antigens for these TCRs are unknown. The source was CD4+ T cells from PBMCs cultured with HCoV-OC43 spike peptides, collected after COVID-19 vaccination. These receptor sequences come from a human donor who received a COVID-19 vaccine. CDR3s include the opening cysteine and the closing phenylalanine or tryptophan. D genes are given only for firm matches. Size values are once, few and many counts, or a class for expanded clones, and some rows have none.

>TRBV6-2/TRBV6-3|TRBJ2-5|.|.
CASSYLSGGTETQYF
TGTGCCAGCAGTTACTTGTCCGGGGGCACAGAGACCCAGTACTTC
>TRBV10-2|TRBJ2-5|TRBD2|.
CASEWVAREGETQYF
TGCGCCAGCGAGTGGGTCGCGAGGGAGGGAGAGACCCAGTACTTC
>TRBV5-1|TRBJ2-7|.|.
CASSLTPGTYEQYF
TGCGCCAGCAGCCTGACGCCCGGAACCTACGAGCAGTACTTC
>TRBV5-4|TRBJ2-1|TRBD2|.
CASSPGMRAWREGLNNEQFF
TGTGCCAGCAGCCCGGGAATGAGGGCATGGCGGGAGGGCCTCAACAATGAGCAGTTCTTC
>TRBV7-2|TRBJ1-1|TRBD1|.
CASSGAGTGFEAFF
TGTGCCAGCAGCGGAGCCGGGACAGGGTTTGAAGCTTTCTTT
>TRBV13|TRBJ2-7|TRBD1|.
CASSSWDRGKALTYEQYF
TGTGCCAGCAGCTCGTGGGACAGGGGAAAGGCCTTAACCTACGAGCAGTACTTC
>TRBV28|TRBJ1-1|.|.
CASSFWTEAFF
TGTGCCAGCAGTTTTTGGACTGAAGCTTTCTTT
>TRBV18|TRBJ1-2|.|medium-sized
CASSPQGSSMGYTF
TGTGCCAGCTCACCACAGGGTTCCAGTATGGGCTACACCTTC
>TRBV5-5|TRBJ1-4|.|.
CASRKGGGSDEKLFF
TGTGCCAGCAGGAAAGGAGGCGGGTCGGATGAAAAACTGTTTTTT
>TRBV7-9|TRBJ1-4|TRBD1|.
CASRPRVPGGGEKLFF
TGTGCCAGCAGACCGCGGGTTCCAGGGGGCGGTGAAAAACTGTTTTTT